The 15 T cell receptor beta chains below all came from one sample that was sequenced in a study of OX40 agonist ivuxolimab in advanced cancers. Sequenced by immunoSEQ multiplex PCR; TCRdb stores in-frame clones only, minus some. The sample records tens of thousands of clones, approximately 85% being singletons. The material was CD4+ or CD8+ T cells sorted from blood, obtained in a trial of the OX40 agonist ivuxolimab. These receptors all stem from an adult with an advanced solid tumor such as melanoma, head and neck, liver or kidney cancer.

The chain combines TRBV6-1 with TRBJ2-1; D gene ambiguous. Between the trimmed V and J ends, which lost 4 bases and 4 bases, there was a span of 8 bases. Germline CDR1 MNHNS, CDR2 SASEGT. The CDR3 length is 13 residues. The CDR3 coding sequence is TGTGCCAGCAGTGCCTACCCTTACAATGAGCAGTTCTTC. Translated, it gives CASSAYPYNEQFF.

This chain uses TRBV29-1 with TRBJ2-1; 14 nucleotides agree with TRBD2. The length of the CDR3 is 13 residues. The trim removed 7 bases at V and 8 bases at J, leaving 4 bases unmatched. Germline V lookup: CDR1 SQVTM, CDR2 ANQGSEA. CDR3 amino acids: CSARTSGRYEQFF. DNA of the CDR3: TGCAGCGCTCGGACTAGCGGGAGGTATGAGCAGTTCTTC.

The chain couples TRBV6-1 to TRBJ1-2; D is ambiguous. Germline loops: CDR1 MNHNS, CDR2 SASEGT. The CDR3 spans 15 residues. V was trimmed by 1 base and J by 5 bases, leaving 14 bases between them. The CDR3 loop is CASSEGRRSIYGYTF. In DNA form, the CDR3 reads TGTGCCAGCAGTGAAGGTCGCAGGTCTATATATGGCTACACCTTC.

This chain links TRBV5-8 with TRBJ1-2; 8 bases align to TRBD1. CDR3 size: 16 residues. With 3 bases clipped from V and 7 bases from J, the junction kept 14 bases outside the gene matches. Germline loops: CDR1 SGHTS, CDR2 YDEGEE. The CDR3 DNA sequence: TGTGCCAGCAGCTGGACCGGGACAGGTCCCCTGTTTGGCTACACCTTC. This sequence encodes CASSWTGTGPLFGYTF.

The chain uses TRBV13 and TRBJ2-7; 11 nucleotides line up with TRBD2. This CDR3 region has 15 residues. Germline V gene lookup returns CDR1 PRHDT and CDR2 FYEKMQ (reference sequence). The junction had 8 bases not matched to a gene; V was cut back by 6 bases and J by 4 bases. This chain's CDR3 is CASSPLAGGPYEQYF. The DNA of the CDR3 is TGTGCCAGCAGTCCGTTAGCGGGAGGGCCGTACGAGCAGTACTTC.

The chain couples TRBV6-5 to TRBJ1-1; D perhaps matches TRBD1 (6 bases). The V end lost 5 bases, the J end lost 4 bases, and 14 bases lay between the germline ends. The CDR3 has 14 amino acids. Germline assignment: CDR1 MNHEY and CDR2 SVGAGI. CDR3 nucleotide sequence: TGTGCCAGCAGTCCTTCCCGGGGGGCCACTGAAGCTTTCTTT. Its protein product is CASSPSRGATEAFF.

The genes are TRBV5-4 and TRBJ1-4, with D possibly being TRBD1 (5 bases). This CDR3 has 16 residues. From germline, CDR1 is SGHNT and CDR2 YYREEE (reference sequence). The V end was cut by 0 bases, the J end by 1 base, with 10 bases between. In nucleotides, the CDR3 is TGTGCCAGCAGCTTGGGATCCCAGGGAACTAATGAAAAACTGTTTTTT. Its translation is CASSLGSQGTNEKLFF.

The chain joins TRBV5-1 to TRBJ1-1; TRBD1 is a possible D gene (6 bases). From germline, CDR1 is SGHRS and CDR2 YFSETQ. Trimming cost V 4 bases and J 8 bases, with 15 bases left between them. This CDR3 has 13 amino acids. For the CDR3, the DNA is TGCGCCAGCAGCACACGGACAGAGTCCGAAGCTTTCTTT. Protein product: CASSTRTESEAFF.

V usage is TRBV2 and J usage is TRBJ2-1, with 15 bases lining up with TRBD2. The CDR3 runs 16 residues. Germline V gives CDR1 SNHLY, CDR2 FYNNEI. V lost 6 bases and J lost 7; bases outside the gene matches: 7. This chain's CDR3 is CASRRGLAGGLNEQFF. CDR3 in DNA: TGTGCCAGCAGACGCGGACTAGCGGGAGGGTTGAATGAGCAGTTCTTC.

This sequence joins TRBV4-1 and TRBJ2-5; 9 nucleotides match TRBD2. The J call is in doubt because the DNA end fits TRBJ2-7 better. The CDR3 length is 16 residues. Per the germline V gene, CDR1 is MGHRA and CDR2 is YSYEKL. In DNA form, the CDR3 reads TGCGCCAGCAGCCCAAGGGCGACTAGCGGCTCCTACGAGCAGTACTTC. Translation: CASSPRATSGSYEQYF.

The genes are TRBV5-6 and TRBJ2-7; TRBD2 aligns across 9 bases. V lost 2 bases, J lost 0 bases, and 3 bases stayed unmatched. The germline V gene has CDR1 SGHDT and CDR2 YYEEEE. The CDR3 is 15 residues long. The CDR3 nucleotides read TGTGCCAGCAGCTTCCTAGCGGGGTCCTCCTACGAGCAGTACTTC. Its protein is CASSFLAGSSYEQYF. The whole variable domain, remainder taken from reference TRBV5-6 and TRBJ2-7, is DAGVTQSPTHLIKTRGQQVTLRCSPKSGHDTVSWYQQALGQGPQFIFQYYEEEERQRGNFPDRFSGHQFPNYSSELNVNALLLGDSALYLCASSFLAGSSYEQYFGPGTRLTVT.

The chain employs TRBV6-6 and TRBJ2-1; D may be TRBD1 or TRBD2 (7 bases each). The germline CDR1 and CDR2 sequences are MNHNY and SVGAGI (reference sequence). The CDR3 extends over 15 amino acids. Trimming stripped 5 bases from V and 2 bases from J, with 13 bases between. The CDR3 is CASSQGGGAYNEQFF. For the CDR3, the DNA is TGTGCCAGCAGTCAGGGGGGGGGTGCCTACAATGAGCAGTTCTTC.

The chain joins TRBV6-5 to TRBJ2-7, with TRBD2 matching 9 bases. This CDR3 is 15 amino acids long. Germline CDR1 MNHEY, CDR2 SVGAGI. Germline trimming cut 2 bases from V and 6 bases from J; bases unmatched to any gene: 8. The CDR3 spells CASSYGLREGSEQYF. The CDR3 region has the DNA TGTGCCAGCAGTTACGGTTTGCGGGAGGGATCCGAGCAGTACTTC.

This chain links TRBV7-2 with TRBJ2-2; the match to TRBD1 covers 9 bases. V lost 1 base and J lost 0; bases outside the gene matches: 6. Germline CDR1 and CDR2: SGHTA and FQGNSA. CDR3 size: 18 residues. The CDR3: CASSLVGRDRANTGELFF. Here the CDR3 DNA reads TGTGCCAGCAGCTTAGTGGGTCGGGACAGGGCGAACACCGGGGAGCTGTTTTTT.

The chain couples TRBV6-1 to TRBJ2-1; D may be TRBD2 (6 bases). This CDR3 region has 14 residues. Per the germline V gene, CDR1 is MNHNS and CDR2 is SASEGT. Trimming removed 5 bases at V and 2 bases at J, with 10 bases between. CDR3 amino acids: CASSRDSPYNEQFF. The CDR3 DNA reads TGTGCCAGCAGTCGGGACTCACCCTACAATGAGCAGTTCTTC.